A single sample gave rise to the 27 T cell receptor beta chains below, sequenced in a study of esophageal squamous cell carcinoma under preoperative chemotherapy (dated by TCRdb to the late 2010s). The sample's time point label is to be understood as: before preoperative PTX-NDP chemotherapy. Preparation of the library involved PCR. Sequenced using a HiSeq X Ten. The public reads were quality trimmed at Q25 with fastp and then assembled into clones with MiXCR by TCRdb, keeping productive beta chains. Each CDR3 protein gets just one entry, which takes the most common genes and DNA from the rows behind it. Here the sample has tens of thousands of distinct CDR3 sequences; roughly half occur a single time. Of the sample, roughly 12% is held by the ten largest clones. Collection took place from a patient given preoperative chemotherapy. The receptors originated from a human donor with esophageal squamous cell carcinoma. The donor label of this sample is uncertain.

This clonotype has at least ten counts. Given a much more abundant clone one base away, this may be a read error. V and J are TRBV7-2 and TRBJ2-1, with 7 nucleotides matching TRBD1. The CDR3 is 14 amino acids. Germline trimming cut 5 bases from V and 10 bases from J; bases unmatched to any gene: 11. CDR1 is SGHTA, CDR2 FQGNSA, per germline. The chain's CDR3 is CASSIRGRVGEQFF. In DNA, the CDR3 is TGTGCCAGCAGCATTAGGGGGCGAGTAGGCGAGCAGTTCTTC.

The chain has TRBV7-2 and TRBJ2-1; D uncertain. Trimming removed 6 bases at V and 4 bases at J, with 13 bases between. The CDR3 runs 14 residues. Looked up from germline, CDR1 is SGHTA and CDR2 is FQGNSA. CDR3 sequence: CASSIGAEYNEQFF. The CDR3 DNA is TGTGCCAGCAGTATAGGCGCGGAGTACAATGAGCAGTTCTTC.

The chain joins TRBV12-3 or TRBV12-4 to TRBJ2-5; maybe TRBD2 (6 bases). The CDR3 is 15 amino acids. V was shortened by 3 bases and J by 3 bases, with 14 bases between the two germline ends. The CDR3 protein is CASSFSGRGEETQYF. The CDR3 DNA follows: TGTGCCAGCAGTTTTAGCGGTAGGGGAGAAGAGACCCAGTACTTC.

The V call is TRBV12-3 or TRBV12-4, the J call TRBJ2-5; D gene unclear. V dropped 5 bases and J dropped 0 bases, with 16 bases sitting between them. The CDR3 spans 16 residues. The CDR3, as DNA: TGTGCCAGCAGTCGACGGACGGCCCCCTACCAAGAGACCCAGTACTTC. It specifies CASSRRTAPYQETQYF.

About this clonotype itself: A much larger clone is a single base away; this may be a read error. V gene TRBV7-8 combines with J gene TRBJ1-2; maybe TRBD1 (5 bases). Germline V lookup: CDR1 SGHVS, CDR2 FQNEAQ. The CDR3 consists of 14 residues. Trimming removed 4 bases at V and 2 bases at J, with 11 bases between. Here the CDR3 reads CASSSGARNYGYTF. The CDR3 DNA is TGTGCCAGCAGCTCCGGGGCCCGGAACTATGGCTACACCTTC.

About this clonotype itself: A read error may account for a junction end that differs from germline. The chain joins TRBV7-2 to TRBJ2-1; TRBD1 or TRBD2 may be the D gene (5 bases each). Germline V gene data show CDR1 as SGHTA and CDR2 as FQGNSA. The CDR3 extends over 18 amino acids. CDR3 nucleotide sequence: TGTGCCAGCAGCCGTCGGCCGGGACCCTTAATCTCCAACAATGAGCAGTTCTTC. Its protein is CASSRRPGPLISNNEQFF.

The V call is TRBV12-3 or TRBV12-4, the J call TRBJ2-6, with D perhaps TRBD1 or TRBD2 (5 bases each). Trimming removed 3 bases at V and 2 bases at J, with 11 bases between. CDR3 size: 16 residues. CDR3 in DNA: TGTGCCAGCAGTTTCCCGGGGCTCCCTGGGGCCAACGTCCTGACTTTC. Protein: CASSFPGLPGANVLTF.

This clonotype was seen a handful of times. The chain employs TRBV12-3 or TRBV12-4 and TRBJ2-3; 8 positions agree with TRBD1. V gave up 4 bases and J gave up 2 bases; unmatched junction bases: 11. CDR3 length: 17 amino acids. This CDR3 reads CASSSTPGGGHTDTQYF. The DNA for the CDR3 is TGTGCCAGCAGTTCCACCCCAGGGGGCGGTCACACAGATACGCAGTATTTT.

This chain joins TRBV19 and TRBJ2-7, with D possibly matching TRBD2 (6 bases). The V end was cut by 6 bases, the J end by 0 bases, with 12 bases between. From germline, CDR1 is LNHDA and CDR2 SQIVND (reference sequence). This CDR3 comprises 14 residues. The CDR3 nucleotides read TGTGCCAGTAGCAAGGGGAGGAGCTCCTACGAGCAGTACTTC. Encoded protein: CASSKGRSSYEQYF.

The genes are TRBV7-2 and TRBJ2-6; D remains unclear. This CDR3 spans 8 amino acids. Germline V gene lookup returns CDR1 SGHTA and CDR2 FQGNSA. Trimming removed 2 bases from V and 19 bases from J, with 3 bases in between. CDR3 in amino acids: CASSLPTF. The CDR3 nucleotides read TGTGCCAGCAGCTTACCAACTTTC.

For this clonotype: The junction does not match germline at one end; this may be a read error. The chain has TRBV7-8 and TRBJ2-2; D is tentatively TRBD1 or TRBD2 (5 bases each). The germline V gene has CDR1 SGHVS and CDR2 FQNEAQ. The CDR3 extends over 15 amino acids. The CDR3 DNA follows: TGTGCCAGCAGCTGGACGGCGGTAAACACCGGGGCGCTGTATTTT. Its protein is CASSWTAVNTGALYF.

For this clonotype: This sequence may be a read error, since a much larger clone differs from it by one base. The chain has TRBV6-5 and TRBJ2-1, with D perhaps given as TRBD1 or TRBD2 (6 bases each). From germline, CDR1 is MNHEY and CDR2 SVGAGI. The V end was cut by 4 bases, the J end by 13 bases, with 17 bases between. CDR3 length: 13 residues. The DNA for the CDR3 is TGTGCCAGCAGTTTCGACAGGCGGGGCATTCAGTTCTTC. Protein sequence: CASSFDRRGIQFF.

In DNA form, the CDR3 reads TGTGCCAGCAGCTCGGACATGAGCACCGGGACGCAGTATTTT. Its protein product is CASSSDMSTGTQYF. The V call is TRBV7-2, the J call TRBJ2-2; tentatively, D is TRBD1 (5 bases). TRBJ2-3 explains the end of the DNA better; the J call may be wrong. The CDR3 length is 14 residues. Per the germline V gene, CDR1 is SGHTA and CDR2 is FQGNSA.

This clonotype was observed at least ten times. The chain links TRBV10-3 to TRBJ2-2; 7 bases are shared with TRBD1. J lost 3 bases, V lost 3 bases, and 1 base had no gene match. The CDR3 has 14 amino acids. In germline, CDR1 is ENHRY, CDR2 SYGVKD. The CDR3 spells CAISEGTDTGELFF. CDR3 bases: TGTGCCATCAGTGAAGGGACAGACACCGGGGAGCTGTTTTTT.

The sample holds one count of this clonotype. The conserved phenylalanine or tryptophan is not found at the CDR3 terminus, so this likely reflects a read error. The chain has TRBV7-8 and TRBJ2-5, with 9 bases matching TRBD2. The tail of the sequence fits TRBJ2-7 better, so the J call may be wrong. From germline, CDR1 is SGHVS and CDR2 FQNEAQ. This CDR3 is built from 15 residues. In DNA form, the CDR3 reads TGTGCCAGCAGCTTAGGTGCGGGGGGGGGCTACGAGCAGTACTCC. It translates to CASSLGAGGGYEQYS.

In its sample, this clonotype ranks as medium-sized. J is TRBJ2-3 and V is TRBV6-1; maybe TRBD2 (5 bases). The CDR3 is 15 residues long. CDR1 and CDR2 from the germline V gene are MNHNS and SASEGT. Trimming left V 2 bases short and J 0 bases short, with 9 bases between. CDR3 protein: CASSESRGSTDTQYF. Here the CDR3 DNA reads TGTGCCAGCAGTGAATCTAGAGGGAGCACAGATACGCAGTATTTT.

This clonotype was counted many times. The chain uses TRBV28 and TRBJ2-1, with 9 positions matching TRBD2. The CDR3 is made up of 14 amino acids. Germline V gene lookup returns CDR1 MDHEN and CDR2 SYDVKM. The V and J ends lost 5 bases and 10 bases, in that order; junction bases with no gene match: 9. The CDR3 coding sequence is TGTGCCAGCAGTCCAAGCGGGGGGCTGGGGGAGCAGTTCTTC. It is translated as CASSPSGGLGEQFF.

This clonotype showed up just a few times. The chain links TRBV11-2 to TRBJ2-3; 8 bases are shared with TRBD2. Trimming removed 8 bases from V and 1 base from J; junction bases left unmatched: 8. Germline lookup yields CDR1 SGHAT and CDR2 FQNNGV. This CDR3 has 15 residues. The CDR3 spells CASDDPAGGTDTQYF. DNA of the CDR3: TGTGCCAGCGACGACCCAGCGGGGGGCACAGATACGCAGTATTTT.

This chain uses TRBV7-2 with TRBJ2-5, with 14 bases matching TRBD2. Losses at the gene ends were 4 bases for V and 4 bases for J; bases not matched to a gene: 8. Germline assignment: CDR1 SGHTA and CDR2 FQGNSA. CDR3 length equals 17 residues. CDR3 sequence (DNA): TGTGCCAGCAGCTCCACCGGGACTAGCGGGGGCTTAGAGACCCAGTACTTC. Translated, it gives CASSSTGTSGGLETQYF.

The chain employs TRBV5-1 and TRBJ2-3; D call uncertain. The CDR3 consists of 14 residues. The germline V gene has CDR1 SGHRS and CDR2 YFSETQ. With 7 bases removed from V and 6 bases from J, the gap between germline ends came to 18 bases. Here the CDR3 reads CASATMGTSDTQYF. Here the CDR3 DNA reads TGCGCCAGCGCCACGATGGGAACTTCCGATACGCAGTATTTT.

The V call is TRBV7-9, the J call TRBJ2-6, with TRBD2 matching 8 bases. Per the germline V gene, CDR1 is SEHNR and CDR2 is FQNEAQ (reference sequence). The CDR3 consists of 17 residues. The V and J ends lost 5 bases and 0 bases, in that order; junction bases with no gene match: 6. In DNA form, the CDR3 reads TGTGCCAGCAGCCGGACTAGCCGAGACTCTGGGGCCAACGTCCTGACTTTC. Translation gives CASSRTSRDSGANVLTF.

With respect to this clonotype: This may come from a read error, since a much larger clone is one base off. The chain couples TRBV6-5 to TRBJ1-3; D gene uncertain. The V gene's germline CDR1 is MNHEY and CDR2 SVGAGI. The CDR3 is 15 residues long. The CDR3 DNA reads as TGTGCCAGCAGTTACTCTTGGGTCTCTGGAAACACCATACATTTT. It encodes CASSYSWVSGNTIHF.

This clonotype was observed many times. This rearrangement joins TRBV7-2 to TRBJ2-5; D unclear. The germline V and J ends were trimmed by 0 bases and 1 base, with 6 bases remaining between them. Germline V gene sequence: CDR1 SGHTA, CDR2 FQGNSA. The CDR3 length is 14 residues. The CDR3 bases are TGTGCCAGCAGCTTAGCGGCAGGCCAAGAGACCCAGTACTTC. Protein: CASSLAAGQETQYF.

V and J are TRBV4-1 and TRBJ2-3; 11 bases line up with TRBD2. Germline V gene sequence: CDR1 MGHRA, CDR2 YSYEKL. The CDR3 is 20 amino acids. With V trimmed by 0 bases and J by 2 bases, 13 bases remained unmatched. CDR3 in amino acids: CASSQEVLSSGRTNTDTQYF. The CDR3 bases are TGCGCCAGCAGCCAAGAAGTCTTGTCTAGCGGGAGGACTAACACAGATACGCAGTATTTT.

The chain has TRBV7-2 and TRBJ2-4; the D call may be TRBD1 or TRBD2 (5 bases each). Per the germline V gene, CDR1 is SGHTA and CDR2 is FQGNSA. The CDR3 length is 16 residues. The DNA of the CDR3 is TGTGTGAGCAGCGCCTCGGGGCTGAGAGCCAAAAACATTCAGTACTTC. Its protein is CVSSASGLRAKNIQYF. The full variable domain, rest sourced from reference TRBV7-2 and TRBJ2-4, is GAGVSQSPSNKVTEKGKDVELRCDPISGHTALYWYRQSLGQGLEFLIYFQGNSAPDKSGLPSDRFSAERTGGSVSTLTIQRTQQEDSAVYLCVSSASGLRAKNIQYFGAGTRLSVL.

Of note for this clonotype: One end of the junction fails to match germline, which may point to a read error. V gene TRBV6-1 combines with J gene TRBJ2-3; perhaps D is TRBD1 or TRBD2 (7 bases each). Germline loops: CDR1 MNHNS, CDR2 SASEGT. This CDR3 has 16 amino acids. CDR3 amino acids: CASRVSGGGGKNTQYF. Here the CDR3 DNA reads TGTGCCAGCCGCGTATCAGGGGGGGGAGGCAAAAATACTCAGTATTTC.

For this clonotype: A read error is possible here, since a much larger clone lies one base away. This CDR3 is missing its conserved last phenylalanine or tryptophan, likely due to a read error. J is TRBJ1-2 and V is TRBV12-3 or TRBV12-4; perhaps TRBD1 as D (6 bases). CDR3 length equals 13 residues. Trimming pared 3 bases from V and 4 bases from J, leaving 9 bases between. The CDR3 region is CASSFRGGYGYTL. The CDR3 nucleotides are TGTGCCAGCAGTTTCAGGGGAGGCTATGGCTACACCCTC.